The clone carrying this TCR beta chain was detected ten times or more. The CDR3 runs to 14 residues. The V gene end was trimmed by 2 bases and the J gene end by 11 bases; junction bases not matched to a gene: 5. Germline V gene data show CDR1 as SNHLY and CDR2 as FYNNEI. This specimen comes from a study of low-dose radiotherapy and immunotherapy resistance in tumors. Described time point: before trial treatment. Covering alpha and beta chains, TRAV- and TRBV-specific primers were used for the first-strand cDNA. TCRs underwent 15 to 25 PCR cycles of amplification with a constant-region primer and V-primer adapter. MiXCR was run by TCRdb on the reads, yielding one entry per CDR3 protein. Of some 82,000 distinct CDR3 sequences detected, over 15% appear once; the ten largest clones hold under 7.5%.

This receptor was identified in a male donor with prostate cancer. V gene TRBV2 combines with J gene TRBJ1-6, with 8 bases matching TRBD1. The sample in question was PBMCs, obtained before treatment. The CDR3 loop is CASSELDRVPPLHF. The CDR3 bases are TGTGCCAGCAGTGAACTGGACAGGGTCCCACCCCTCCACTTT.